This passage covers 18 T cell receptor beta chains from one sample sequenced in a study of blood T cell repertoires in COVID-19. Sequencing was performed with immunoSEQ multiplex PCR; in TCRdb, only in-frame clones are kept and a portion is missing. The sample includes roughly 250,000 clones, 85% to 90% of them seen just once. Sequencing used peripheral blood. The receptor source for this set is a man younger than 40 with acute or convalescent COVID-19.

The chain employs TRBV4-1 and TRBJ2-1; 8 bases line up with TRBD1. V shed 4 bases, J shed 8 bases, and the junction held 13 bases outside the gene matches. Per germline, CDR1 MGHRA and CDR2 YSYEKL. This CDR3 region has 16 residues. CDR3 DNA sequence: TGCGCCAGCAGCCGGACCGGGACAGGCGGGGTCGATGAGCAGTTCTTC. It yields the protein CASSRTGTGGVDEQFF.

This clone was counted between two and nine times. J is TRBJ2-7 and V is TRBV28, with 8 nucleotides matching TRBD1. V was pared by 3 bases and J by 7 bases, with 5 bases of the junction left unmatched. The CDR3 contains 13 residues. Germline V CDR1 and CDR2: MDHEN, SYDVKM. CDR3 bases: TGTGCCAGCAGTTTCCGACAGGGGAGGGAGCAGTACTTC. This sequence encodes CASSFRQGREQYF.

The J gene is TRBJ2-7, the V gene TRBV28, with TRBD1 identical over 8 bases. Germline V gives CDR1 MDHEN, CDR2 SYDVKM. The CDR3 contains 14 residues. With V trimmed by 5 bases and J by 2 bases, 5 bases remained unmatched. CDR3 DNA: TGTGCCAGCAGTGCGGGACAGGCTCCCTACGAGCAGTACTTC. Translation: CASSAGQAPYEQYF.

This chain uses TRBV3-1 (or the pseudogene TRBV3-2) with TRBJ1-2, with a weak D call TRBD1 (6 bases). The CDR3 has 14 residues. V was trimmed by 3 bases and J by 2 bases, leaving 10 bases between them. Germline CDR1 reads LGHDT; CDR2 reads YNNKEL (reference sequence). The CDR3 DNA follows: TGTGCCAGCAGCCAGACGACAGGAAACTATGGCTACACCTTC. The encoded protein is CASSQTTGNYGYTF.

The chain couples TRBV14 to TRBJ2-3; 10 nucleotides match TRBD2. The CDR3 covers 15 residues. After removal of 1 base from V and 7 bases from J, the junction contained 5 bases not matched to a gene. Germline assignment: CDR1 SGHDN and CDR2 FVKESK. The CDR3 is CASSQGLAGDYTQYF. In DNA, the CDR3 is TGTGCCAGCAGCCAAGGCCTAGCGGGAGACTATACGCAGTATTTT.

V gene TRBV9 combines with J gene TRBJ2-3; 7 bases map to TRBD1. This CDR3 has 16 residues. Trimming at V came to 3 bases and at J to 0 bases, leaving 7 bases not matched to a gene. Germline V lookup: CDR1 SGDLS, CDR2 YYNGEE. The CDR3 region is CASSGPSGGSTDTQYF. The CDR3 DNA reads TGTGCCAGCAGCGGACCATCAGGGGGAAGCACAGATACGCAGTATTTT.

The chain uses TRBV15 and TRBJ1-6; D remains ambiguous. Trimming stripped 3 bases from V and 9 bases from J, with 6 bases between. The germline CDR1 and CDR2 sequences are LNHNV and YYDKDF (reference sequence). This CDR3 is 12 amino acids long. The CDR3 sequence: CATSRGPSPLHF. The CDR3 DNA sequence: TGTGCCACCAGCAGGGGCCCTTCACCCCTCCACTTT.

The rearrangement uses TRBV7-8 and TRBJ2-2; 7 nucleotides align to TRBD1. The V gene's germline CDR1 is SGHVS and CDR2 FQNEAQ. The trim removed 5 bases at V and 5 bases at J, leaving 17 bases unmatched. The CDR3 covers 18 residues. The CDR3 spells CASSQLGDRERGTGELFF. DNA for the CDR3: TGTGCCAGCAGCCAATTAGGAGACAGGGAACGTGGGACCGGGGAGCTGTTTTTT.

The rearrangement joins TRBV10-3 to TRBJ2-7; 8 bases are a match to TRBD1. Germline loops: CDR1 ENHRY, CDR2 SYGVKD. V was clipped by 0 bases and J by 3 bases; unmatched bases: 4. The CDR3 extends over 15 amino acids. The CDR3 reads CAISESETGDYEQYF. In DNA, the CDR3 is TGTGCCATCAGTGAGTCAGAGACAGGGGACTACGAGCAGTACTTC.

The chain links TRBV21-1 to TRBJ2-7; whether TRBD1, the table's D call, matches the DNA was not checked. TRBV21-1 is a listed pseudogene. The CDR3 runs to 15 residues. The CDR3 is CASSSGRTASYEQYF. CDR3 DNA sequence: TGTGCCAGCAGCTCTGGCCGGACAGCCTCCTACGAGCAGTACTTC.

The chain has TRBV28 and TRBJ1-6; TRBD1 matches at 8 bases. The junction had 3 bases not matched to a gene; V was cut back by 5 bases and J by 0 bases. The CDR3 runs 16 residues. From germline, CDR1 is MDHEN and CDR2 SYDVKM. CDR3 sequence reads: CASSTGGSSYNSPLHF. CDR3 nucleotides: TGTGCCAGCAGTACAGGGGGGAGCTCCTATAATTCACCCCTCCACTTT.

The chain uses TRBV18 and TRBJ1-1, with 8 bases aligning to TRBD1. J was trimmed by 5 bases and V by 3 bases; bases with no gene match: 5. CDR3 length: 14 residues. Germline V gives CDR1 KGHSH, CDR2 LQKENI. CDR3 region: CASSPQGAVTEAFF. DNA for the CDR3: TGTGCCAGCTCACCGCAGGGGGCTGTTACTGAAGCTTTCTTT. The variable domain in full, with the rest retrieved from reference TRBV18 and TRBJ1-1, is NAGVMQNPRHLVRRRGQEARLRCSPMKGHSHVYWYRQLPEEGLKFMVYLQKENIIDESGMPKERFSAEFPKEGPSILRIQQVVRGDSAAYFCASSPQGAVTEAFFGQGTRLTVV.

This clone appeared a single time. This chain links TRBV5-1 with TRBJ2-1, with a tentative D call TRBD2 (6 bases). The V gene's germline CDR1 is SGHRS and CDR2 YFSETQ. CDR3 length: 18 residues. V was pared by 3 bases and J by 5 bases, with 24 bases between. The chain's CDR3 is CASSWGVRRLSLDNEQFF. CDR3 in DNA: TGCGCCAGCAGCTGGGGGGTCAGGCGGCTCTCCTTGGACAATGAGCAGTTCTTC.

V gene TRBV2 combines with J gene TRBJ1-6; 7 bases line up with TRBD1. Germline V gene data show CDR1 as SNHLY and CDR2 as FYNNEI. V shed 11 bases, J shed 7 bases, and the junction held 23 bases outside the gene matches. The CDR3 loop spans 18 amino acids. This CDR3 reads CAESGRGGARTLNSPLHF. The CDR3 DNA reads as TGTGCCGAATCCGGAAGAGGGGGCGCTCGGACCCTGAATTCACCCCTCCACTTT.

The chain recombines TRBV12-5 with TRBJ2-5, with 8 bases identical to TRBD1. Trimming at V came to 5 bases and at J to 1 base, leaving 9 bases not matched to a gene. CDR3 length: 16 amino acids. CDR1 and CDR2 from the germline V gene are LGHNT and FRNRAP. CDR3 in DNA: TGTGCTAGTGGTACCGGGACAGGAGGCGTCCAAGAGACCCAGTACTTC. It is translated as CASGTGTGGVQETQYF. Filled out from reference TRBV12-5 and TRBJ2-5, the complete variable domain reads DARVTQTPRHKVTEMGQEVTMRCQPILGHNTVFWYRQTMMQGLELLAYFRNRAPLDDSGMPKDRFSAEMPDATLATLKIQPSEPRDSAVYFCASGTGTGGVQETQYFGPGTRLLVL.

In its sample, this clone was seen once. The chain uses TRBV11-2 and TRBJ2-1; 10 bases fit TRBD1. The CDR3 has 18 amino acids. The V gene end was trimmed by 6 bases and the J gene end by 6 bases; junction bases not matched to a gene: 17. The germline V gene encodes CDR1 SGHAT and CDR2 FQNNGV. The CDR3 coding sequence is TGTGCCAGCAGATGGACTAGGCTCGGGACAGGGGAGACCAATGAGCAGTTCTTC. Protein sequence: CASRWTRLGTGETNEQFF.

V usage is TRBV6-1 and J usage is TRBJ1-6; TRBD1 is a possible D gene (6 bases). The CDR3 has 15 residues. CDR1 MNHNS and CDR2 SASEGT come from the germline V gene. V was trimmed by 2 bases and J by 8 bases, leaving 13 bases between them. The CDR3 protein is CASSELTGRDSPLHF. CDR3 bases: TGTGCCAGCAGTGAATTAACAGGGAGGGATTCACCCCTCCACTTT.

The V and J genes are TRBV11-1 and TRBJ1-4; 7 nucleotides agree with TRBD1. Germline CDR1 is SGHAT and CDR2 is FQDESV (reference sequence). J lost 8 bases, V lost 5 bases, and 14 bases had no gene match. The CDR3 has 16 amino acids. The CDR3 loop reads CASSQTGQSGREKLFF. Written as DNA, the CDR3 is TGTGCCAGCAGCCAGACGGGACAGTCAGGTCGGGAAAAACTGTTTTTT.